The sequence of this T cell receptor beta chain was determined in a study of Ad26.COV2.S vaccination and SARS-CoV-2 variants. Treatment meaning: 15 to 20 received Ad26.COV2.S at low or high dose, single or two shots; a few received placebo; per-sample allocation not given. Specimens were obtained on day 63 following the first vaccine or placebo injection. Trimming pared 3 bases from V and 14 bases from J, leaving 23 bases between. This CDR3 has 15 amino acids. Germline V gene sequence: CDR1 GTSNPN, CDR2 SVGIG (reference sequence). Measured with immunoSEQ multiplex PCR; TCRdb has only the in-frame clones, and not every one. The data contain 300,000 to 350,000 clones, about 82% of them singletons.

V gene TRBV30 combines with J gene TRBJ1-6, with D unresolved. This sequence originates from a person aged 18-60 years who received the Ad26.COV2.S COVID-19 vaccine or a placebo. The source material was peripheral blood, sampled in a trial of Ad26.COV2.S vaccine versus placebo. The CDR3 nucleotides read TGTGCCTGGAGAATCGACCAGGTCCCACACCGCACCCTCCACTTT. This codes for CAWRIDQVPHRTLHF.